This T cell receptor (beta chain) was retrieved from a study of radiotherapy plus CTLA-4 blockade in lung cancer. Study conclusions and caveats: Per reports, early blood T cell clone dynamics, plus interferon-beta, forecast response most strongly. TCR clones originating in tumors grew in number in blood after radiotherapy plus ipilimumab.

The J segment lost 3 bases and the V segment lost 8 bases, leaving 9 bases of the junction unmatched. CDR3 length: 14 amino acids. The table came from immunoSEQ multiplex PCR; TCRdb's copy has only in-frame clones and leaves some out. The sample includes around 20,000 clones, 86% of them seen just once. For this clone: Its antigen remains unidentified.

This clonotype was sampled from a human donor with non-small cell lung cancer whose response to radiotherapy plus ipilimumab could not be evaluated. The V call is TRBV5-3, the J call TRBJ2-7, with TRBD1 matching over 9 bases. TRBV5-3 is reported as an ORF; its role is uncertain. This specimen was peripheral blood, taken from a patient treated with radiotherapy plus ipilimumab. In DNA form, the CDR3 reads TGTGCCAGGAACCGGGACAGGGTGAACTACGAGCAGTACTTC. As protein: CARNRDRVNYEQYF.